This T cell receptor (beta chain) was profiled in a study of control samples from healthy donors and cancer patients. Here immunoSEQ multiplex PCR was the method, and the copy in TCRdb shows in-frame clones only, minus some. Among under 80,000 clones, approximately 94% were seen once, and the ten largest hold about 6%. Trimming took 0 bases from V and 6 from J, leaving 9 bases between them. The germline gives CDR1 LGHNA, CDR2 YNFKEQ. The CDR3 sequence is 14 residues long. The clonotype originates from a middle-aged woman in good health. Sequenced: blood. V usage is TRBV4-2 and J usage is TRBJ2-1; D call uncertain. CDR3 sequence: CASSQDTSTNEQFF. CDR3 coding DNA: TGTGCCAGCAGCCAAGATACATCCACCAATGAGCAGTTCTTC.